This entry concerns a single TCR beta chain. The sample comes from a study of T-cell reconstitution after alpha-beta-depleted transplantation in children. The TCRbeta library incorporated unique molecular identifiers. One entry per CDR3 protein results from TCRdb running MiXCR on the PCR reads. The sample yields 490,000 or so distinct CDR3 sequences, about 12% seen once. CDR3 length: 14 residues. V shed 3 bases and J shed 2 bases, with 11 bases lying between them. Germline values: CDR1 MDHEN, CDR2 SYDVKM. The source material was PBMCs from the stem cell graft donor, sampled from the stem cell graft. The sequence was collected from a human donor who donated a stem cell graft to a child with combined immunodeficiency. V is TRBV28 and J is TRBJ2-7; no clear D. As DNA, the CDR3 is TGTGCCAGCAGTTTTCGGGTATACCCCTACGAGCAGTACTTC. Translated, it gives CASSFRVYPYEQYF.